This T cell receptor beta chain was sequenced during a study of T-cell memory formation after mild COVID-19. Study-level results: Unconfirmed was the SARS-CoV-2 specificity of second-wave clones that peaked on day 37.

Points on this clonotype: The target antigen is unknown.

TCRdb reprocessed the 5' RACE reads with MiXCR, giving one entry per CDR3 protein. The repertoire includes almost 350,000 distinct CDR3 sequences, approximately 22% of them detected once, and roughly a fifth sits in the top ten. Between the trimmed V and J ends, which lost 0 bases and 3 bases, there was a span of 11 bases. The CDR3 covers 14 residues. Germline-derived CDR1 and CDR2 are SQVTM and ANQGSEA. The sequencing input was PBMCs or a T cell subset sorted from them (not recorded which). This chain uses TRBV29-1 with TRBJ1-1; no clear D. The sequence was collected from a young man who had mild COVID-19 (a few samples of this study predate the infection). Cell type and time point are not known. CDR3 sequence reads: CSVEDPAYYTEAFF. The DNA of the CDR3 is TGCAGCGTTGAAGATCCGGCCTATTACACTGAAGCTTTCTTT.